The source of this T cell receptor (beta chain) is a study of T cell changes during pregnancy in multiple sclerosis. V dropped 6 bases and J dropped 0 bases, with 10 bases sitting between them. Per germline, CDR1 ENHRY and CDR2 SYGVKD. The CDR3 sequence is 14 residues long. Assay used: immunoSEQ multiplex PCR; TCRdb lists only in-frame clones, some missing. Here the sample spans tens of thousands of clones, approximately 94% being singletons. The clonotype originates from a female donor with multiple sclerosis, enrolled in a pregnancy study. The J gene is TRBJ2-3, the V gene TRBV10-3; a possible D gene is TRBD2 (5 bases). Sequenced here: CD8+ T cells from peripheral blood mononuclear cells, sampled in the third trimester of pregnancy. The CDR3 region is CAISFGESTDTQYF. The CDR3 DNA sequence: TGTGCCATCAGCTTCGGGGAAAGCACAGATACGCAGTATTTT.